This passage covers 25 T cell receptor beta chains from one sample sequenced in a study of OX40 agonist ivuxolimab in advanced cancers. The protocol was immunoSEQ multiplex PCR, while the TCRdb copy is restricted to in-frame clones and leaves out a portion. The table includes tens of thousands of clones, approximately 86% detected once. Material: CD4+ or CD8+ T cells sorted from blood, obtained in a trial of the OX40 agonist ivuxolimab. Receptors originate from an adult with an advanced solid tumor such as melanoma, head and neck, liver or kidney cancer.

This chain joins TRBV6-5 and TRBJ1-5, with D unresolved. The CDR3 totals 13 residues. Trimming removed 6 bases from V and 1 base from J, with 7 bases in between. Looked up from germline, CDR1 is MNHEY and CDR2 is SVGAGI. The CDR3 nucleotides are TGTGCCAGCAGAAGCGGAAGCAATCAGCCCCAGCATTTT. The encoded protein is CASRSGSNQPQHF.

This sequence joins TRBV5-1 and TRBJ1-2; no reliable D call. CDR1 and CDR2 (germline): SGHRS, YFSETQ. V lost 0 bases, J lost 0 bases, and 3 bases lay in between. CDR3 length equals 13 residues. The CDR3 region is CASSLAANYGYTF. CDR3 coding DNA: TGCGCCAGCAGCTTGGCAGCTAACTATGGCTACACCTTC.

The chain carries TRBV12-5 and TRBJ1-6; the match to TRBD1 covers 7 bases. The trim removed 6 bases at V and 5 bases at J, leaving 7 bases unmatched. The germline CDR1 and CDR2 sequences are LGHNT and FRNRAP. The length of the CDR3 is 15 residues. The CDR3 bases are TGTGCTAGTGGCTCCGGGACAGCCAATAATTCACCCCTCCACTTT. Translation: CASGSGTANNSPLHF.

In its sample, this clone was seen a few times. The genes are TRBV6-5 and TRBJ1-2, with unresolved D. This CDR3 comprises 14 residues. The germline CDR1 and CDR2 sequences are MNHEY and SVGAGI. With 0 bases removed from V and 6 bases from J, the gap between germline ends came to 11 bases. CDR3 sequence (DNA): TGTGCCAGCAGTTACTCGCAACGAGGGAATGGCTACACCTTC. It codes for CASSYSQRGNGYTF.

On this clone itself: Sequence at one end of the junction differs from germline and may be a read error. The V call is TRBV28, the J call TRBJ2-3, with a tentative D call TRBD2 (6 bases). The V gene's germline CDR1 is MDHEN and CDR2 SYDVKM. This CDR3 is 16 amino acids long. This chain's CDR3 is CASSLFSGVGADTQYF. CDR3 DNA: TGTGCCAGCAGCTTATTTAGCGGAGTTGGGGCGGATACGCAGTATTTT.

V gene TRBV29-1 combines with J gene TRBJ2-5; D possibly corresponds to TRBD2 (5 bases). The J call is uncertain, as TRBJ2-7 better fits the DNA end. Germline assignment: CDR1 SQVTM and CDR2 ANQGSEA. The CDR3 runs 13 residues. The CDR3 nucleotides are TGCAGCGTTGATCCGACGGGGAACTACGAGCAGTACTTC. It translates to CSVDPTGNYEQYF.

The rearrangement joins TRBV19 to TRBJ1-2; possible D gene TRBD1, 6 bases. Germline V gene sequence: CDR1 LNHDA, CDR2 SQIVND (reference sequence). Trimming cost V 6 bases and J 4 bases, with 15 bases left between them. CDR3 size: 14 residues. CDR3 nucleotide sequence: TGTGCCAGTAGCAACAGGGAATGGAGCTATGGCTACACCTTC. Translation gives CASSNREWSYGYTF.

The CDR3 loop reads CASSFDSRQPQHF. CDR3 DNA: TGTGCCAGCAGTTTCGACAGTCGCCAGCCCCAGCATTTT. The chain couples TRBV27 to TRBJ1-5; TRBD1 is a possible D gene (5 bases). The CDR3 runs to 13 residues. Germline values: CDR1 MNHEY, CDR2 SMNVEV (reference sequence). V lost 3 bases and J lost 7, with 10 bases in between.

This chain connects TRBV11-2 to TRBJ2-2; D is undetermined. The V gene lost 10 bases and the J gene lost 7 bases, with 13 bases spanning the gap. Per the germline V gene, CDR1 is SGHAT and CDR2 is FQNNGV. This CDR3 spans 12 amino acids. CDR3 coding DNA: TGTGCCACCACCGTGGCGTACGGGGAGCTGTTTTTT. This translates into CATTVAYGELFF.

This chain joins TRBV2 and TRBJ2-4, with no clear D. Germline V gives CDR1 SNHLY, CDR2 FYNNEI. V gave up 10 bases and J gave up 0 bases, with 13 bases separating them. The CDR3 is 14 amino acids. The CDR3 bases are TGTGCCACCTCGACCGACCTAGCCAAAAACATTCAGTACTTC. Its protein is CATSTDLAKNIQYF. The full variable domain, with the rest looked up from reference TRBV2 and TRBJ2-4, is EPEVTQTPSHQVTQMGQEVILRCVPISNHLYFYWYRQILGQKVEFLVSFYNNEISEKSEIFDDQFSVERPDGSNFTLKIRSTKLEDSAMYFCATSTDLAKNIQYFGAGTRLSVL.

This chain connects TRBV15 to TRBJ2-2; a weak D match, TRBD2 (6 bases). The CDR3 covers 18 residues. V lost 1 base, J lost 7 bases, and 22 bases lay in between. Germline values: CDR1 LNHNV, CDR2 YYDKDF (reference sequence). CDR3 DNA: TGTGCCACCAGCAGAGGTGGTGGAGGGTATGGGACGGACGGGGAGCTGTTTTTT. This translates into CATSRGGGGYGTDGELFF.

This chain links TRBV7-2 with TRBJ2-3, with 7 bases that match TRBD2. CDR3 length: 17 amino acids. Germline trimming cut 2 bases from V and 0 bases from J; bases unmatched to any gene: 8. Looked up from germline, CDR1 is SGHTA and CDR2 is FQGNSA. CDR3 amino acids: CASSLTLTGGSTDTQYF. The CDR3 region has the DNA TGTGCCAGCAGCTTAACCCTTACGGGGGGTAGCACAGATACGCAGTATTTT.

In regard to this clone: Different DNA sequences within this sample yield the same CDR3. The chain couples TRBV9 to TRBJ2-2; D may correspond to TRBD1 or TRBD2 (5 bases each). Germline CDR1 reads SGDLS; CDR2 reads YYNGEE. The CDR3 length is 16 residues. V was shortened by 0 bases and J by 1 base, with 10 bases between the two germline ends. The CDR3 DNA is TGTGCCAGCAGCGTAGGGGTTGGGGGGAACACCGGGGAGCTGTTTTTT. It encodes CASSVGVGGNTGELFF.

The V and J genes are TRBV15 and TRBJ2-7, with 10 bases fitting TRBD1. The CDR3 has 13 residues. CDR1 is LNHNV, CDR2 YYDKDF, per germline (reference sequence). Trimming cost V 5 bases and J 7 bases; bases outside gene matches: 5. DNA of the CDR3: TGTGCCACCAGCGTGGGACAGGGGAAGGAGCAGTACTTC. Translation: CATSVGQGKEQYF.

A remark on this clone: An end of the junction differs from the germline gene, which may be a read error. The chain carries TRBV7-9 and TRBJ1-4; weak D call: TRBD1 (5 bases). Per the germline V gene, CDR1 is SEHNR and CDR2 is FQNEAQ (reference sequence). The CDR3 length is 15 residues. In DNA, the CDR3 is TGTGCCAGCAGCCTAGCTGGCGGGGGGAATGAAAAACTGTTTTTT. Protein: CASSLAGGGNEKLFF.

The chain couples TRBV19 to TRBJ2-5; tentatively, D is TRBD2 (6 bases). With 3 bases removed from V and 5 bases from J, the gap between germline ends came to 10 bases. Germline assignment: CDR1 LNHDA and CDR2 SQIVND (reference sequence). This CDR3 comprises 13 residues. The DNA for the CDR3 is TGTGCCAGTAGTATGGGAGGAAGGGAGACCCAGTACTTC. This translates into CASSMGGRETQYF. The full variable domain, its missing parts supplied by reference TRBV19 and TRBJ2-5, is DGGITQSPKYLFRKEGQNVTLSCEQNLNHDAMYWYRQDPGQGLRLIYYSQIVNDFQKGDIAEGYSVSREKKESFPLTVTSAQKNPTAFYLCASSMGGRETQYFGPGTRLLVL.

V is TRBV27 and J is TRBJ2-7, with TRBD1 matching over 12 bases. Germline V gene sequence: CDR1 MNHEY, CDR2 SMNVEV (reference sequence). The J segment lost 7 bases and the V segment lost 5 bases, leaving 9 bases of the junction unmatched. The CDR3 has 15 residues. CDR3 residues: CASSPRGQGAREQYF. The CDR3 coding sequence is TGTGCCAGCAGTCCCCGGGGACAGGGGGCAAGGGAGCAGTACTTC.

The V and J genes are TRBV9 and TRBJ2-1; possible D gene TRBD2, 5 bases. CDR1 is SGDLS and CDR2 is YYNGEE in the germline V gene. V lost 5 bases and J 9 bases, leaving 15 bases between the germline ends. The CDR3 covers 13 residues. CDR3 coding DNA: TGTGCCAGCAGTGTAACGTGGGAGAGTGAGCAGTTCTTC. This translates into CASSVTWESEQFF. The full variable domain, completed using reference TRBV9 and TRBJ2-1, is DSGVTQTPKHLITATGQRVTLRCSPRSGDLSVYWYQQSLDQGLQFLIQYYNGEERAKGNILERFSAQQFPDLHSELNLSSLELGDSALYFCASSVTWESEQFFGPGTRLTVL.

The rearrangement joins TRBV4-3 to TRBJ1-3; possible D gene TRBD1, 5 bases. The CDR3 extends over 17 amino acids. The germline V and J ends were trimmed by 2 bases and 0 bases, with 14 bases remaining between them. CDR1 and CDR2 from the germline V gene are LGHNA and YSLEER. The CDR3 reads CASSQQGVGRSGNTIYF. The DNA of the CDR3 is TGCGCCAGCAGCCAACAAGGGGTGGGGCGCTCTGGAAACACCATATATTTT.

The CDR3, as DNA: TGTGCCATCAGAGAGGACAGGGGGCGCGTTTACGAGCAGTACTTC. Its protein is CAIREDRGRVYEQYF. The chain links TRBV10-3 to TRBJ2-7; 11 bases are a match to TRBD1. The CDR3 covers 15 residues. Trimming removed 6 bases from V and 4 bases from J; junction bases left unmatched: 8. CDR1 and CDR2 from the germline V gene are ENHRY and SYGVKD.

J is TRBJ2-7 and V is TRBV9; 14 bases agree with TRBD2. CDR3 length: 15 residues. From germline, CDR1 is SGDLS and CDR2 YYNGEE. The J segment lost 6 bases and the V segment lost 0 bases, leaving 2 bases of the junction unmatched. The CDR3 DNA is TGTGCCAGCAGCGTAGGACTAGCGGGAGGGAGCGAGCAGTACTTC. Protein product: CASSVGLAGGSEQYF.

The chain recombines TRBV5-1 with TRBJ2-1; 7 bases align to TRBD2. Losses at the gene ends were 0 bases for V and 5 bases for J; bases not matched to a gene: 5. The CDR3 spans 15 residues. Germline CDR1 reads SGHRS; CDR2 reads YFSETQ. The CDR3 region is CASSLGGRGNNEQFF. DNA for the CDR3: TGCGCCAGCAGCTTGGGCGGGAGAGGGAACAATGAGCAGTTCTTC.

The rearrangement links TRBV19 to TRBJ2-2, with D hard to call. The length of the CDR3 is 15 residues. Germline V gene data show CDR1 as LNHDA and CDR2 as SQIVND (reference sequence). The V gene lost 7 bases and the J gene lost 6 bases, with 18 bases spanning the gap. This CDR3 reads CASTHPADRPGELFF. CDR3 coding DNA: TGTGCCAGTACTCACCCGGCGGACCGCCCCGGGGAGCTGTTTTTT.

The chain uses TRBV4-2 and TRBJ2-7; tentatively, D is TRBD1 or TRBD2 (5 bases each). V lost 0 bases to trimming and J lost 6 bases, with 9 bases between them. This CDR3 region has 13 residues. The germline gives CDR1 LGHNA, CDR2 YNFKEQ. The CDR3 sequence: CASSQDERGEQYF. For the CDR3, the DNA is TGTGCCAGCAGCCAAGATGAGAGGGGCGAGCAGTACTTC.

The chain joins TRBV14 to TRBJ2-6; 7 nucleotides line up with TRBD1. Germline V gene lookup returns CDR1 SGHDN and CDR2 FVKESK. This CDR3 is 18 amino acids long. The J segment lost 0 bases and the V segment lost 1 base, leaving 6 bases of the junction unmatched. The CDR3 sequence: CASSQVRGLNSGANVLTF. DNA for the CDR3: TGTGCCAGCAGCCAAGTTAGGGGGCTCAACTCTGGGGCCAACGTCCTGACTTTC.